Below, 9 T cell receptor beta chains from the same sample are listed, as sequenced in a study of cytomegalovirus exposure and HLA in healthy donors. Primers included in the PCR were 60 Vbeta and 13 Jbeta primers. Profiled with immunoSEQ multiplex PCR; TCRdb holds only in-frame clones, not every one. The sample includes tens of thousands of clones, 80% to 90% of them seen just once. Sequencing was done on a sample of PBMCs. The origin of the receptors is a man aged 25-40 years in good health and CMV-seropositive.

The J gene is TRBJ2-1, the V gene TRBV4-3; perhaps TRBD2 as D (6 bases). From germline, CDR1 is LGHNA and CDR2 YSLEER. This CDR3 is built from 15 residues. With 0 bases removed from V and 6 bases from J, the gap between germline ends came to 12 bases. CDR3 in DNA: TGCGCCAGCAGCCAAGATATGGGAGGAGGCAATGAGCAGTTCTTC. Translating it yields CASSQDMGGGNEQFF.

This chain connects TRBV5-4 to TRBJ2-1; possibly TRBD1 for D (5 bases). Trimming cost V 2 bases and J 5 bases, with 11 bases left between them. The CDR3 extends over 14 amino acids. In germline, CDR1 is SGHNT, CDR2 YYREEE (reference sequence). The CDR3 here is CASSLSRANNEQFF. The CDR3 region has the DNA TGTGCCAGCAGCTTATCCAGGGCCAACAATGAGCAGTTCTTC.

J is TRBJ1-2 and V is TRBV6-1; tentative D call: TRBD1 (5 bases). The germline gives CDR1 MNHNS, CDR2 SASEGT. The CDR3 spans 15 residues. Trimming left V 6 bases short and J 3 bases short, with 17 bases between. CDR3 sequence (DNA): TGTGCCAGCAGCGCTAGAGAGGGAGGGGACTATGGCTACACCTTC. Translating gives CASSAREGGDYGYTF.

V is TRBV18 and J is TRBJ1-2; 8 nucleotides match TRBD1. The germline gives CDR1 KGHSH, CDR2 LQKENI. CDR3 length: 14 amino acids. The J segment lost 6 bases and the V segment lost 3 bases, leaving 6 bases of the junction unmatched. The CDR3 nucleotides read TGTGCCAGCTCACCTGACAGGGACAGGAATGGCTACACCTTC. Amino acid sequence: CASSPDRDRNGYTF.

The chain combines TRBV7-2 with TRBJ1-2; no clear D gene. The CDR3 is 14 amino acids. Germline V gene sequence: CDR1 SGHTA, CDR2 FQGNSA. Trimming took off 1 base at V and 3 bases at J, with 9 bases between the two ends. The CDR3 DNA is TGTGCCAGCAGCTTAGTCGTCAGCGACTATGGCTACACCTTC. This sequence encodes CASSLVVSDYGYTF. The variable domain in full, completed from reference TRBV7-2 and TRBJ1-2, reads GAGVSQSPSNKVTEKGKDVELRCDPISGHTALYWYRQSLGQGLEFLIYFQGNSAPDKSGLPSDRFSAERTGGSVSTLTIQRTQQEDSAVYLCASSLVVSDYGYTFGSGTRLTVV.

The CDR3 DNA sequence: TGTGCCAGCAGCTTGCGCGGGAGGGCAAGAGATACGCAGTATTTT. Translated, it gives CASSLRGRARDTQYF. The genes are TRBV5-4 and TRBJ2-3; 9 positions agree with TRBD2. This CDR3 comprises 15 residues. CDR1 and CDR2 from the germline V gene are SGHNT and YYREEE (reference sequence). V shed 1 base and J 5 bases; nucleotides not matched to a gene: 5.

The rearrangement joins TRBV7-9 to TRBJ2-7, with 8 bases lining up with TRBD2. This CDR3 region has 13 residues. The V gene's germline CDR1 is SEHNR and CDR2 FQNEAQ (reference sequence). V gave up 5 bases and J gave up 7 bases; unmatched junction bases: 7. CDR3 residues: CASSPSGRREQYF. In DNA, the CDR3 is TGTGCCAGCAGCCCGAGCGGGAGAAGAGAGCAGTACTTC.

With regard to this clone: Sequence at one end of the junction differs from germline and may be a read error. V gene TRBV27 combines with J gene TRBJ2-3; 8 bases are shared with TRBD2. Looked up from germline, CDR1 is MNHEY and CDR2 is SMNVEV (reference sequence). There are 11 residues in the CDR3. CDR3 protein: CASSLGLVHHF. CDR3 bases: TGTGCCAGCAGTTTGGGACTAGTCCACCATTTT.

The CDR3 here is CASSHRTENTEAFF. CDR3 in DNA: TGTGCCAGCAGTCACCGGACAGAGAACACTGAAGCTTTCTTT. This rearrangement joins TRBV7-9 to TRBJ1-1; perhaps TRBD1 as D (6 bases). This CDR3 is built from 14 residues. The V gene lost 6 bases and the J gene lost 1 base, with 12 bases spanning the gap. Germline CDR1 is SEHNR and CDR2 is FQNEAQ (reference sequence).